This TCR beta chain was sequenced for a study of OX40 agonist ivuxolimab in advanced cancers. Study-wide context: Partial responses were recorded for three patients, including one with hepatocellular carcinoma and two with cutaneous melanoma.

Assay: immunoSEQ multiplex PCR; the TCRdb copy retains only in-frame clones and omits some. The sample has 30,000 or so clones, over 60% seen once. V lost 5 bases and J lost 4, with 14 bases in between. The length of the CDR3 is 14 residues. Germline CDR1 reads MNHEY; CDR2 reads SVGAGI. This clonotype originated in an adult with an advanced solid tumor such as melanoma, head and neck, liver or kidney cancer. This chain links TRBV6-5 with TRBJ1-1; D unresolved. The input for sequencing was CD4+ or CD8+ T cells sorted from blood, taken in a trial of the OX40 agonist ivuxolimab. CDR3 DNA: TGTGCCAGCAGTACGGGCAGCGTAGGCACTGAAGCTTTCTTT. Protein product: CASSTGSVGTEAFF.